The 21 T cell receptor beta chains in this list originate from one sample, sequenced in a study of shared clonotypes between healthy human individuals. Some clones are missing from TCRdb's copy, which holds only in-frame ones; the method was immunoSEQ multiplex PCR. The sample consists of some 1,900,000 clones, roughly 95% of them appearing once. It was CD45RO-negative cells, positively selected for CCR7, that made up naive CD8 cells, with terminally differentiated effector memory CD45RA+ cells excluded. Material: naive CD8+ T cells sorted from blood. The receptors were gathered from a man younger than 35 in good health.

This chain links TRBV4-1 with TRBJ2-7; a possible D gene is TRBD2 (5 bases). Germline values: CDR1 MGHRA, CDR2 YSYEKL. The CDR3 consists of 15 residues. The germline V and J ends were trimmed by 4 bases and 0 bases, with 13 bases remaining between them. The CDR3 nucleotides are TGCGCCAGCAGCCCAAGAAGAGGGAGCTCCTACGAGCAGTACTTC. It specifies CASSPRRGSSYEQYF.

The rearrangement links TRBV11-2 to TRBJ1-1; TRBD1 might be the D (5 bases). Germline loops: CDR1 SGHAT, CDR2 FQNNGV. The V and J ends lost 4 bases and 11 bases respectively, with 8 bases between them. CDR3 length: 10 residues. CDR3 DNA: TGTGCCAGCAGCTCCGGGGGTGCTTTCTTT. The encoded protein is CASSSGGAFF.

Remarks on this clone: Other nucleotide sequences from this sample produce the same CDR3. This rearrangement joins TRBV5-1 to TRBJ1-1; D is unclear. The CDR3 is 14 residues long. V gave up 0 bases and J gave up 0 bases, with 6 bases separating them. Germline CDR1 SGHRS, CDR2 YFSETQ. The CDR3 nucleotides read TGCGCCAGCAGCTTGGTAGGCATGAACACTGAAGCTTTCTTT. It codes for CASSLVGMNTEAFF.

V usage is TRBV2 and J usage is TRBJ2-5, with 9 bases that match TRBD1. V lost 8 bases to trimming and J lost 3 bases; unmatched junction nucleotides: 10. CDR1 and CDR2 (germline): SNHLY, FYNNEI. This CDR3 is 15 amino acids long. The CDR3 coding sequence is TGTGCCAGCTCCGATGGGGACAGGGTGGAAGAGACCCAGTACTTC. This gives the protein CASSDGDRVEETQYF.

The gene calls are TRBV6-1 and TRBJ1-6, with D uncertain. Germline V gene data show CDR1 as MNHNS and CDR2 as SASEGT. The CDR3 is 14 residues long. Trimming took off 2 bases at V and 8 bases at J, with 10 bases between the two ends. The CDR3 reads CASSEMGRDSPLHF. DNA for the CDR3: TGTGCCAGCAGTGAAATGGGAAGGGATTCACCCCTCCACTTT.

The chain carries TRBV21-1 and TRBJ1-1; the D segment call TRBD1 is taken from the table without a DNA check. TRBV21-1 is a pseudogene. The length of the CDR3 is 16 residues. CDR3 amino acids: CASKKEPRQSDTEAFF. CDR3 bases: TGTGCCAGCAAGAAAGAACCCAGACAGTCGGACACTGAAGCTTTCTTT.

The chain uses TRBV18 and TRBJ2-7, with 13 bases fitting TRBD2. V trimming: 0 bases; J trimming: 6 bases; junction bases outside the gene matches: 14. The germline V gene encodes CDR1 KGHSH and CDR2 LQKENI. The CDR3 contains 19 residues. The CDR3 bases are TGTGCCAGCTCACCACCACCGGGACTAGCGGGGTTACACCTTTCCGAGCAGTACTTC. Amino acids: CASSPPPGLAGLHLSEQYF.

Comment on this clone: Other DNA sequences within the sample encode an identical CDR3. The gene calls are TRBV30 and TRBJ2-7; D call uncertain. Germline V CDR1 and CDR2: GTSNPN, SVGIG (reference sequence). V lost 0 bases and J 4 bases, leaving 7 bases between the germline ends. The CDR3 sequence is 12 residues long. As DNA, the CDR3 is TGTGCCTGGAGTGTCGGTTCGTACGAGCAGTACTTC. It specifies CAWSVGSYEQYF.

The count of this clone is one. The rearrangement links TRBV2 to TRBJ1-6, with TRBD1 matching over 11 bases. The CDR3 totals 15 residues. CDR1 is SNHLY and CDR2 is FYNNEI in the germline V gene. The V segment lost 11 bases and the J segment 2 bases; nucleotides outside the gene matches: 5. CDR3 coding DNA: TGTGCCGGAAGGGACAGGGGGACCTATAATTCACCCCTCCACTTT. Translated, it gives CAGRDRGTYNSPLHF.

The chain links TRBV4-3 to TRBJ2-1, with a tentative D call TRBD2 (6 bases). This CDR3 comprises 15 residues. Germline CDR1 and CDR2: LGHNA and YSLEER. Trimming took off 0 bases at V and 4 bases at J, with 10 bases between the two ends. This chain's CDR3 is CASSQDWAGYNEQFF. The DNA for the CDR3 is TGCGCCAGCAGCCAAGATTGGGCGGGGTACAATGAGCAGTTCTTC.

V and J are TRBV2 and TRBJ2-3, with D possibly being TRBD1 (5 bases). This CDR3 region has 15 residues. The ends were cut back, 2 bases at V and 4 bases at J, with 13 bases in the middle. Germline V gene lookup returns CDR1 SNHLY and CDR2 FYNNEI. In nucleotides, the CDR3 is TGTGCCAGCAGTGAATCGGGCCTCAGGGCAGATACGCAGTATTTT. Protein product: CASSESGLRADTQYF. Full variable domain (rest looked up from reference TRBV2 and TRBJ2-3): EPEVTQTPSHQVTQMGQEVILRCVPISNHLYFYWYRQILGQKVEFLVSFYNNEISEKSEIFDDQFSVERPDGSNFTLKIRSTKLEDSAMYFCASSESGLRADTQYFGPGTRLTVL.

This rearrangement joins TRBV27 to TRBJ1-2; 9 bases are a match to TRBD1. The CDR3 runs 15 residues. Germline assignment: CDR1 MNHEY and CDR2 SMNVEV (reference sequence). Trimming at V came to 5 bases and at J to 6 bases, leaving 10 bases not matched to a gene. CDR3 residues: CASSLQYRGQDGYTF. CDR3 DNA sequence: TGTGCCAGCAGTCTCCAGTACAGGGGGCAGGATGGCTACACCTTC.

This clone has only a few counts. The chain has TRBV27 and TRBJ2-7; 9 bases are a match to TRBD1. V was pared by 5 bases and J by 1 base, with 6 bases of the junction left unmatched. Germline V gives CDR1 MNHEY, CDR2 SMNVEV (reference sequence). CDR3 length: 15 amino acids. CDR3 region: CASSPHRGRSYEQYF. The CDR3 coding sequence is TGTGCCAGCAGTCCCCACAGGGGGCGGTCCTACGAGCAGTACTTC.

This sequence joins TRBV4-3 and TRBJ1-2; D ambiguous. There are 14 residues in the CDR3. Germline V CDR1 and CDR2: LGHNA, YSLEER. Trimming cost V 4 bases and J 1 base, with 10 bases left between them. CDR3 amino acids: CASSPREVNYGYTF. The CDR3 DNA reads TGCGCCAGCAGCCCGCGGGAGGTTAACTATGGCTACACCTTC.

The chain uses TRBV7-9 and TRBJ1-2; 8 bases agree with TRBD1. CDR1 and CDR2 from the germline V gene are SEHNR and FQNEAQ (reference sequence). V was pared by 1 base and J by 6 bases, with 10 bases of the junction left unmatched. CDR3 size: 16 residues. This CDR3 is CASSLDWPGGGDGYTF. CDR3 nucleotides: TGTGCCAGCAGCTTAGATTGGCCAGGGGGCGGGGATGGCTACACCTTC.

This clone is a singleton in its sample. This chain joins TRBV5-4 and TRBJ1-6, with 7 bases lining up with TRBD1. V gave up 0 bases and J gave up 3 bases; unmatched junction bases: 6. CDR1 is SGHNT, CDR2 YYREEE, per germline (reference sequence). The CDR3 is made up of 17 amino acids. The CDR3 region has the DNA TGTGCCAGCAGCTTGGCTACAGGGGACTACTATAATTCACCCCTCCACTTT. It encodes CASSLATGDYYNSPLHF.

The chain couples TRBV7-2 to TRBJ1-5; a possible D gene is TRBD1 (5 bases). CDR3 size: 16 residues. V lost 4 bases to trimming and J lost 3 bases, with 16 bases between them. Germline CDR1 is SGHTA and CDR2 is FQGNSA. CDR3 protein: CASSSEGQGTNQPQHF. CDR3 nucleotide sequence: TGTGCCAGCAGCTCCGAGGGGCAGGGAACCAATCAGCCCCAGCATTTT. Complete variable domain (other parts from reference TRBV7-2 and TRBJ1-5): GAGVSQSPSNKVTEKGKDVELRCDPISGHTALYWYRQSLGQGLEFLIYFQGNSAPDKSGLPSDRFSAERTGGSVSTLTIQRTQQEDSAVYLCASSSEGQGTNQPQHFGDGTRLSIL.

This rearrangement joins TRBV19 to TRBJ1-6; the D gene is possibly TRBD1 (5 bases). Trimming took 5 bases from V and 6 from J, leaving 17 bases between them. Germline V gene data show CDR1 as LNHDA and CDR2 as SQIVND (reference sequence). The CDR3 extends over 16 amino acids. The DNA of the CDR3 is TGTGCCAGTAGTGCCCTCTCCGCAGGGCTTAATTCACCCCTCCACTTT. This codes for CASSALSAGLNSPLHF.

This clone has only a few counts. The chain is built from TRBV19 and TRBJ1-1; no definite D call. V gave up 3 bases and J gave up 3 bases, with 11 bases separating them. This CDR3 contains 14 residues. Germline values: CDR1 LNHDA, CDR2 SQIVND (reference sequence). The CDR3 sequence is CASSIKLRDTEAFF. DNA for the CDR3: TGTGCCAGTAGTATTAAGTTGAGGGACACTGAAGCTTTCTTT.

The chain has TRBV6-1 and TRBJ1-2; possibly TRBD1 for D (5 bases). V was clipped by 10 bases and J by 4 bases, with 10 bases between them. Germline V lookup: CDR1 MNHNS, CDR2 SASEGT. CDR3 length equals 11 residues. The CDR3 loop reads CATGTAYGYTF. The CDR3 coding sequence is TGTGCCACAGGGACCGCCTATGGCTACACCTTC.

This clone appeared a few times. The rearrangement uses TRBV5-1 and TRBJ2-7; no definite D call. V was cut by 1 base and J by 7 bases, with 9 bases left in between. CDR3 length equals 12 residues. Germline CDR1 SGHRS, CDR2 YFSETQ. CDR3 nucleotide sequence: TGCGCCAGCAGCTTGCGGGTTCCGGAGCAGTACTTC. This gives the protein CASSLRVPEQYF.